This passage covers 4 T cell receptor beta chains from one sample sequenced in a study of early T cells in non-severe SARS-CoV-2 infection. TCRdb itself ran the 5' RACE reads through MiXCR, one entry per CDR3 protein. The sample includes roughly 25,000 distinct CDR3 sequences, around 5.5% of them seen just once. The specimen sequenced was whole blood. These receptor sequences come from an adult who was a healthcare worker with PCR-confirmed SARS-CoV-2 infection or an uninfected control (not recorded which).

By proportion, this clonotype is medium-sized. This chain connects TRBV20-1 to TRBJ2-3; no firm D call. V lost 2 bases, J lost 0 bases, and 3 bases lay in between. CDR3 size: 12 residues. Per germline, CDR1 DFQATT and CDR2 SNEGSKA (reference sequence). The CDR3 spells CSARPSTDTQYF. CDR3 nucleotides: TGCAGTGCTAGACCAAGCACAGATACGCAGTATTTT.

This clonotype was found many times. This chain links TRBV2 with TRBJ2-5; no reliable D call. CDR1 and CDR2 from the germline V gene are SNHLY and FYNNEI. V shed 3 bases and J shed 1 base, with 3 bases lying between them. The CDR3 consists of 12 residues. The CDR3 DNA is TGTGCCAGCAGTGAGGTCCAAGAGACCCAGTACTTC. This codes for CASSEVQETQYF.

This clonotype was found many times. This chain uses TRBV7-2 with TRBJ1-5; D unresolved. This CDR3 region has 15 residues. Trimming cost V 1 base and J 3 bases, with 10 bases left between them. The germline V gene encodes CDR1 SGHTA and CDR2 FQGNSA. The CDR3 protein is CASSLDTGTNQPQHF. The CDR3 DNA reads TGTGCCAGCAGCTTAGATACGGGAACCAATCAGCCCCAGCATTTT. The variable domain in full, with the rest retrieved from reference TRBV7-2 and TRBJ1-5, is GAGVSQSPSNKVTEKGKDVELRCDPISGHTALYWYRQSLGQGLEFLIYFQGNSAPDKSGLPSDRFSAERTGGSVSTLTIQRTQQEDSAVYLCASSLDTGTNQPQHFGDGTRLSIL.

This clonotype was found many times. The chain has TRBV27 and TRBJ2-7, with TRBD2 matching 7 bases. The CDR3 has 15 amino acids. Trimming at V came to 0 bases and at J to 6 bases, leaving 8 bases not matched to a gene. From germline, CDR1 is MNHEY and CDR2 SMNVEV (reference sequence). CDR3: CASSLSSGKWGEQYF. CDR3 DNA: TGTGCCAGCAGTTTATCGAGCGGGAAATGGGGCGAGCAGTACTTC.